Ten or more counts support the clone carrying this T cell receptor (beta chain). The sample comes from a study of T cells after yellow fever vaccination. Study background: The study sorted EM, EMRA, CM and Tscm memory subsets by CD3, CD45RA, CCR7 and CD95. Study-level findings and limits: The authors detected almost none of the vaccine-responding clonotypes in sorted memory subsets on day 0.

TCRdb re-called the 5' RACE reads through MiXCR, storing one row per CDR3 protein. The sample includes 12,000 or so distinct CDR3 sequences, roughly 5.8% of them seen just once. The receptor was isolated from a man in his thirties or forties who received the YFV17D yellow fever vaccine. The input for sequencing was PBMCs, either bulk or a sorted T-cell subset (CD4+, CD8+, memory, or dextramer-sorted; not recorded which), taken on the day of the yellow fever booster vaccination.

The CDR3 reads CASSPLGTAYGYTF. Here the CDR3 DNA reads TGTGCCAGCAGTCCCCTCGGGACAGCCTATGGCTACACCTTC. The chain combines TRBV28 with TRBJ1-2; TRBD1 aligns across 7 bases. The V gene's germline CDR1 is MDHEN and CDR2 SYDVKM. CDR3 length equals 14 residues. The trim removed 5 bases at V and 4 bases at J, leaving 7 bases unmatched.